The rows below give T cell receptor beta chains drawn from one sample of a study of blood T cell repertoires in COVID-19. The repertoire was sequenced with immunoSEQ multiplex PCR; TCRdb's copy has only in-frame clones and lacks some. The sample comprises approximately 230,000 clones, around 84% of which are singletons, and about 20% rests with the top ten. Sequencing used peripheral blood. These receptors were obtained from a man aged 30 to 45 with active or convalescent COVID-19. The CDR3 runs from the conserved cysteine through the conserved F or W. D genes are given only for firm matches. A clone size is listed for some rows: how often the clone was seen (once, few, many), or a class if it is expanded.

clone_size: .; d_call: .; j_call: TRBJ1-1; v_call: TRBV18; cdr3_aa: CASSPGTEAFF; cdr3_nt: TGTGCCAGCTCCCCCGGGACAGAAGCTTTCTTT
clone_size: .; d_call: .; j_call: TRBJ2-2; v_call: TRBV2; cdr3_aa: CASKSGSVNTGELFF; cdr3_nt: TGTGCCAGCAAGTCCGGGTCAGTAAACACCGGGGAGCTGTTTTTT
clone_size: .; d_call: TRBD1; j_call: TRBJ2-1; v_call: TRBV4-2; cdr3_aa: CASSQRQGPREQFF; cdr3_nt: TGTGCCAGCAGCCAGAGACAGGGACCTCGGGAGCAGTTCTTC
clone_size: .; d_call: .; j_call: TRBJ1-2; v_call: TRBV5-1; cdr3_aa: CASSLVAGPPGYGYTF; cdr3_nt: TGCGCCAGCAGCTTGGTTGCGGGGCCGCCTGGCTATGGCTACACCTTC
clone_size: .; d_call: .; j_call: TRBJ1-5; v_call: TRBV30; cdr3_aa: CAWSLTDNQPQHF; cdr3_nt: TGTGCCTGGAGTCTGACAGACAATCAGCCCCAGCATTTT
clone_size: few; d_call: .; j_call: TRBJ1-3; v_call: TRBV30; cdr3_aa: CAWSRGLSGNTIYF; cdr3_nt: TGTGCCTGGAGTCGCGGGCTCTCTGGAAACACCATATATTTT
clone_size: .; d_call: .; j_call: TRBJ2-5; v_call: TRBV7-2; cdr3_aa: CASSLQAKETQYF; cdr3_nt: TGTGCCAGCAGCTTACAGGCCAAAGAGACCCAGTACTTC
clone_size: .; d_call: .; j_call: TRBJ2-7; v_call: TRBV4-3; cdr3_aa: CASSQLRGYEQYF; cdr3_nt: TGCGCCAGCAGCCAACTCAGGGGTTACGAGCAGTACTTC
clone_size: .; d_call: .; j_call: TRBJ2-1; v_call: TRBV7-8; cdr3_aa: CASSPTFGQFF; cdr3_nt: TGTGCCAGCAGCCCGACATTTGGGCAGTTCTTC
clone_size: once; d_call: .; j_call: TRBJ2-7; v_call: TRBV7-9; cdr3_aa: CASSLVPSSYEQYF; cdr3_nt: TGTGCCAGCAGCTTAGTTCCGAGCTCCTACGAGCAGTACTTC
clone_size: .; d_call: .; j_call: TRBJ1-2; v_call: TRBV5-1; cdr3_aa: CASSHQGDYGYTF; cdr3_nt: TGCGCCAGCAGCCATCAGGGTGACTATGGCTACACCTTC
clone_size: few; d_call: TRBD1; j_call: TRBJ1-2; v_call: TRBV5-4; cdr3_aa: CASRGQGSYTF; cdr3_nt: TGTGCCAGCAGGGGACAGGGATCCTACACCTTC
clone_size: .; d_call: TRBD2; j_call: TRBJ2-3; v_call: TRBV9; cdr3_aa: CASSVELAGGFSTDTQYF; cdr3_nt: TGTGCCAGCAGCGTAGAACTAGCGGGGGGATTTAGCACAGATACGCAGTATTTT
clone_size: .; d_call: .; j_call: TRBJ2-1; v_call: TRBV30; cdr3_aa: CAWSSNEQFF; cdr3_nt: TGTGCCTGGTCTAGCAATGAGCAGTTCTTC
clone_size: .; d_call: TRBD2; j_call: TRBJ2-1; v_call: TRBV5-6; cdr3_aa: CASSRRISGKGEQFF; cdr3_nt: TGTGCCAGCAGCCGTAGAATTAGCGGGAAGGGTGAGCAGTTCTTC
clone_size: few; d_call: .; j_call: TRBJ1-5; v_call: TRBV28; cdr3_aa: CASTDLGQPQHF; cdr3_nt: TGTGCCAGCACCGACCTAGGACAGCCCCAGCATTTT
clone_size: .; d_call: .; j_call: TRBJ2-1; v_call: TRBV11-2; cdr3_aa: CASSLDTMGGEQFF; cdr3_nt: TGTGCCAGCAGCTTAGATACTATGGGTGGTGAGCAGTTCTTC
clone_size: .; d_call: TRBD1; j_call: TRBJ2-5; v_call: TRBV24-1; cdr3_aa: CATSGPTGQDIETQYF; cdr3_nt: TGTGCCACCAGTGGCCCCACGGGACAGGACATAGAGACCCAGTACTTC
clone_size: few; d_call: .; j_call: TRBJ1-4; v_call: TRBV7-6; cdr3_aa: CASSLGVRHTTNEKLFF; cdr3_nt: TGTGCCAGCAGCTTAGGTGTCAGGCATACAACTAATGAAAAACTGTTTTTT
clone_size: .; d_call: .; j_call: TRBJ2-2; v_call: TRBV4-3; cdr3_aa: CASSAHGETLAGELFF; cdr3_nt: TGCGCCAGCAGCGCACACGGGGAGACATTGGCCGGGGAGCTGTTTTTT
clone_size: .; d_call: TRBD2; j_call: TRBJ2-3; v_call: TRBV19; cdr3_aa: CASRDWGGPMGDTQYF; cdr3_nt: TGTGCCAGTAGAGATTGGGGAGGGCCGATGGGAGATACGCAGTATTTT
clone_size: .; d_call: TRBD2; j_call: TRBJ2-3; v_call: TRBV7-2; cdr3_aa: CASITDSSGVRDTQYF; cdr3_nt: TGTGCCAGCATCACCGATAGTAGCGGGGTAAGAGATACGCAGTATTTT
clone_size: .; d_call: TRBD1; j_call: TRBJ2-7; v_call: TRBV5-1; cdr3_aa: CASSFDRAVTYEQYF; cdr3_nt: TGCGCCAGCAGCTTTGACAGGGCAGTCACCTACGAGCAGTACTTC
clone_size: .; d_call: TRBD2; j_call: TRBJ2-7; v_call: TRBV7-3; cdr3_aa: CASLGSGTRPDYEQYF; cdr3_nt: TGTGCCAGCTTGGGCTCCGGGACTAGACCTGACTACGAGCAGTACTTC
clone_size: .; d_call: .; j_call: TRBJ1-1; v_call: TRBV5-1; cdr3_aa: CASSKQGMNTEAFF; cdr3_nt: TGCGCCAGCAGCAAACAGGGTATGAACACTGAAGCTTTCTTT
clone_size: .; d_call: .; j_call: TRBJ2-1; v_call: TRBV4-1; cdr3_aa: CASSQEPGVLGLGSYNEQFF; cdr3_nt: TGCGCCAGCAGCCAAGAGCCGGGGGTCTTGGGGTTAGGATCCTACAATGAGCAGTTCTTC
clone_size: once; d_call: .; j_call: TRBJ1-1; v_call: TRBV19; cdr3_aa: CASTPGGGTEAFF; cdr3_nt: TGTGCCAGTACCCCGGGAGGGGGCACTGAAGCTTTCTTT
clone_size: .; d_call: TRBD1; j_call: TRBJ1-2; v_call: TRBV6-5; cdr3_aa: CASSSGQATSGGYTF; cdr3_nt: TGTGCCAGCAGTTCTGGACAGGCAACATCGGGAGGCTACACCTTC
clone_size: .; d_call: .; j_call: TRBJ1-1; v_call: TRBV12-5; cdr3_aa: CASGLVRTGGRGVSEAFF; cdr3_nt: TGTGCTAGTGGTTTGGTAAGGACTGGCGGTCGGGGGGTCTCTGAAGCTTTCTTT
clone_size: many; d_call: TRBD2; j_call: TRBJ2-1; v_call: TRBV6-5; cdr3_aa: CASSYTGLAGGNEQFF; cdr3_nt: TGTGCCAGCAGTTACACGGGACTAGCGGGAGGGAATGAGCAGTTCTTC
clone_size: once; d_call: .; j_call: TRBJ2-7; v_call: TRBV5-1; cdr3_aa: CASSLESPSSYEQYF; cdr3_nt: TGCGCCAGCAGCTTGGAAAGTCCCAGCTCCTACGAGCAGTACTTC
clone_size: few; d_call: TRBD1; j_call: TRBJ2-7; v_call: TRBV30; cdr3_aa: CAGGTGLSYEQYF; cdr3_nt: TGTGCCGGTGGGACAGGGCTCTCCTACGAGCAGTACTTC
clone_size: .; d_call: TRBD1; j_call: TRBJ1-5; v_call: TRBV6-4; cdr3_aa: CASSDTGTGGLGGSNQPQHF; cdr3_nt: TGTGCCAGCAGTGATACTGGGACAGGGGGCCTAGGTGGTAGCAATCAGCCCCAGCATTTT
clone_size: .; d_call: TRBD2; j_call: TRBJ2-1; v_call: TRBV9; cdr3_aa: CASSVPGGGSSYNEQFF; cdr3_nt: TGTGCCAGCAGCGTTCCCGGGGGGGGAAGCTCCTACAATGAGCAGTTCTTC
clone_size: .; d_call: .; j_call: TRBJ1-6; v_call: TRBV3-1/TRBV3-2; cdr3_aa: CASSQGYRGEVHF; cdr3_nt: TGTGCCAGCAGCCAAGGTTATCGGGGGGAGGTCCACTTT
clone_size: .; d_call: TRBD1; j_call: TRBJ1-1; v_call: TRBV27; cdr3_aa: CASSYRGGTEAFF; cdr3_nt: TGTGCCAGCAGTTACAGGGGAGGAACTGAAGCTTTCTTT
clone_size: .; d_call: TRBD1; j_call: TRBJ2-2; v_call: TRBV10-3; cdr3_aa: CAISETGGNTGELFF; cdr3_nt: TGTGCCATCAGTGAGACAGGGGGTAACACCGGGGAGCTGTTTTTT
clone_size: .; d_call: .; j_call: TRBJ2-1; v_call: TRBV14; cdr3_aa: CASSQDPRLSYNEQFF; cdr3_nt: TGTGCCAGCAGCCAAGATCCCAGACTGTCCTACAATGAGCAGTTCTTC
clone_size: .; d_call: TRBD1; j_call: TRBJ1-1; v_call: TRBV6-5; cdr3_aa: CASRLSTGEAFF; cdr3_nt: TGTGCCAGCAGGCTCTCGACAGGGGAAGCTTTCTTT
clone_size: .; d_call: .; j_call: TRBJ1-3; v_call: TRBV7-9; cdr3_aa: CASRGRVGNTIYF; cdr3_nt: TGTGCCAGCAGGGGCAGGGTGGGAAACACCATATATTTT
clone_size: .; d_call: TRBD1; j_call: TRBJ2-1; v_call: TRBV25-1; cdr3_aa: CASSDRGQGAVDEQFF; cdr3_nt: TGTGCCAGCAGTGATAGGGGACAGGGGGCTGTCGATGAGCAGTTCTTC
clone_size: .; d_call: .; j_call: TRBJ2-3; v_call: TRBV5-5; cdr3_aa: CASSDRASLITDTQYF; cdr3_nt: TGTGCCAGCAGCGATAGAGCGAGTCTTATCACAGATACGCAGTATTTT
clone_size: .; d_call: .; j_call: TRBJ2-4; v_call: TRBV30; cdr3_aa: CAWSTGKYIQYF; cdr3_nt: TGTGCCTGGAGTACAGGGAAATACATTCAGTACTTC
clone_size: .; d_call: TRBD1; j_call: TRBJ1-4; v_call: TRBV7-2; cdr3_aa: CASSQQGRNEKLFF; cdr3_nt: TGTGCCAGCAGCCAACAGGGGAGGAATGAAAAACTGTTTTTT
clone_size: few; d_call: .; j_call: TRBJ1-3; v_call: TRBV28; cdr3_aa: CASSPGSTGNTIYF; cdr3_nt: TGTGCCAGCAGTCCCGGGAGTACTGGAAACACCATATATTTT
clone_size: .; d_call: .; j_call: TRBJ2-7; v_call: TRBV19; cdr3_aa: CASSIGALGTYEQYF; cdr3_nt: TGTGCCAGTAGTATAGGGGCCTTGGGCACCTACGAGCAGTACTTC
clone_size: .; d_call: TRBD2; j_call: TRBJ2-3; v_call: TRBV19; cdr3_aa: CASSLRASGASTDTQYF; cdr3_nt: TGTGCCAGTAGTTTGCGGGCTAGCGGGGCTAGCACAGATACGCAGTATTTT
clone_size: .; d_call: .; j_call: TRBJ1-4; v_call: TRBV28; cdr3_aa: CASRLNGEKLFF; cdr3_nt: TGTGCCAGCAGGCTAAACGGGGAAAAACTGTTTTTT
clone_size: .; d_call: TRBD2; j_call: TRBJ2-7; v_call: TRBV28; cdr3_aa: CASSLSRLAGTEQYF; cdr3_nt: TGTGCCAGCAGTTTATCTCGGCTAGCGGGAACCGAGCAGTACTTC
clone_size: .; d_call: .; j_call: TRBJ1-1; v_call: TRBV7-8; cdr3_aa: CASSLVGTPNTEAFF; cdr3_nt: TGTGCCAGCAGCTTAGTTGGGACACCGAACACTGAAGCTTTCTTT